This T cell receptor (beta chain) is from a study of identical twins. General observations from the study: Cord blood beta clonotypes that were abundant carried fewer insertions, and memory repertoires showed no such trend.

V dropped 4 bases and J dropped 0; count of bases not matched to a gene: 3. The CDR3 is 15 amino acids. Using its own MiXCR run on the 5' RACE reads, TCRdb lists one record per CDR3 protein. The sample lists about 200,000 distinct CDR3 sequences; about 10% were seen once. As regards this clonotype: Its antigen is not identified.

Sequencing was carried out using memory T cells sorted from blood. This sequence originates from a man aged 50-60 years in good health. The chain employs TRBV12-3 or TRBV12-4 and TRBJ2-3; 8 bases align to TRBD2. In nucleotides, the CDR3 is TGTGCCAGCAGTTGGGAGCGGGAGAGCACAGATACGCAGTATTTT. Its protein product is CASSWERESTDTQYF.